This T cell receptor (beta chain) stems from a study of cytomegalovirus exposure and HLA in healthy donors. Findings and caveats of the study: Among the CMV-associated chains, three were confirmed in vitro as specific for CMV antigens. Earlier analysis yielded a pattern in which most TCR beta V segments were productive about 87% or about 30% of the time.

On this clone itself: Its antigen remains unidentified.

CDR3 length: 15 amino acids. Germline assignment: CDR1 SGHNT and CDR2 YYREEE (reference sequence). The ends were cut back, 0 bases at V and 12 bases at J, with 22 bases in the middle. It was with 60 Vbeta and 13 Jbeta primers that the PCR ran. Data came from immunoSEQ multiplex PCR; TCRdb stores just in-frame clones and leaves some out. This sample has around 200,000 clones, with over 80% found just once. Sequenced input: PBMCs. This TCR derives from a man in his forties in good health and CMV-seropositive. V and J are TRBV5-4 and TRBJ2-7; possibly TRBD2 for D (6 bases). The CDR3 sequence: CASSLAGGTPPQRYV. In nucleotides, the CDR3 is TGTGCCAGCAGCTTGGCCGGAGGGACCCCGCCCCAGCGGTACGTC.